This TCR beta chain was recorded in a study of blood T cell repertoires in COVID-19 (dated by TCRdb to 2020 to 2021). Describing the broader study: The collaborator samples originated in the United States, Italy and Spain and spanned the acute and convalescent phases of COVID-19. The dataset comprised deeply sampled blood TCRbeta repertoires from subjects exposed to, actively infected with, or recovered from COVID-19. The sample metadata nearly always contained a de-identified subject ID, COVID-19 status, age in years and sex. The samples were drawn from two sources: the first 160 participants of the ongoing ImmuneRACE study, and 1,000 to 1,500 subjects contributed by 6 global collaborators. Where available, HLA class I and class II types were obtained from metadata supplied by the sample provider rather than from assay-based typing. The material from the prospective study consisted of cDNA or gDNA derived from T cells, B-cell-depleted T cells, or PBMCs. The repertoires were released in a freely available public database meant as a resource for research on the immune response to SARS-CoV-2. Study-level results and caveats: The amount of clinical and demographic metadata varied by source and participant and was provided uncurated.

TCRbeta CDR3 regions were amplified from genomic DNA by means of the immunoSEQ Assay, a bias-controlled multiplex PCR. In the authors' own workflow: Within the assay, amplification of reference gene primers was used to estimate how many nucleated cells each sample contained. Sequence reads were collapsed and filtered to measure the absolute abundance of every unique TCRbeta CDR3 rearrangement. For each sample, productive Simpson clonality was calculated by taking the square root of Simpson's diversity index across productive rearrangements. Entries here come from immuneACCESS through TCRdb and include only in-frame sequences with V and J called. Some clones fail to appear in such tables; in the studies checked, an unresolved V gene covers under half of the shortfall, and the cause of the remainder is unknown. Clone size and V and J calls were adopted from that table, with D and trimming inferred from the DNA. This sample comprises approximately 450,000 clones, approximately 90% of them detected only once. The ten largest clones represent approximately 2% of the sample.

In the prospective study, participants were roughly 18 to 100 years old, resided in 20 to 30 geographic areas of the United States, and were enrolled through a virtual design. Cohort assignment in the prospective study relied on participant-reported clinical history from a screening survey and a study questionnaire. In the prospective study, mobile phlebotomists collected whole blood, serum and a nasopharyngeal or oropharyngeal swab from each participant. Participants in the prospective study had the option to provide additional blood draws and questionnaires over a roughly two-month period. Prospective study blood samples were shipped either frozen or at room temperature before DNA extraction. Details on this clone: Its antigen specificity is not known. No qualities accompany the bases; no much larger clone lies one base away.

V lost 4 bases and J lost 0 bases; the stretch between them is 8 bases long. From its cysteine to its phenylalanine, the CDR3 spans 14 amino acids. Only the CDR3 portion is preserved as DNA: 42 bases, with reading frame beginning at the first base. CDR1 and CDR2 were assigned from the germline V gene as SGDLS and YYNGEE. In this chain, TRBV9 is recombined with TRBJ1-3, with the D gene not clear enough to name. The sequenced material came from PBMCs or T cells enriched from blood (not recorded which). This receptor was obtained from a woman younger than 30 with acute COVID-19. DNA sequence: TGTGCCAGCAGCCCAGACAACTCTGGAAACACCATATATTTT. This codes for CASSPDNSGNTIYF.